This entry concerns a single T cell receptor beta chain. The authors reverse transcribed about 0.5 to 1 ug RNA with random hexamers. Multiplex PCR with immunoSEQ amplified the TCR beta CDR3 across 54 Vbeta and 13 Jbeta. Using its own MiXCR run on the immunoSEQ multiplex PCR reads, TCRdb lists one record per CDR3 protein. The sample lists 45,000 or so distinct CDR3 sequences, roughly 93% seen once, with less than 0.65% in the top ten. This specimen comes from a study of CD8 T cells in Susac syndrome. TCR beta sequences were obtained from blood CD8+ and CD4+ T cells. The controls, all healthy donors, were matched for age and sex. This CDR3 spans 16 amino acids. Germline CDR1 and CDR2: SQVTM and ANQGSEA. V lost 4 bases to trimming and J lost 6 bases; unmatched junction nucleotides: 13.

The sample taken for sequencing was CD8+ T cells from PBMCs. The source of this sequence is a human donor in good health. The rearrangement links TRBV29-1 to TRBJ2-3, with 10 nucleotides matching TRBD2. The DNA for the CDR3 is TGCAGCGTTGTCCCCGGTGCTAGCGGGAGAATGGATACGCAGTATTTT. Protein: CSVVPGASGRMDTQYF.